There are a few counts of the clone carrying this T cell receptor beta chain. RNA transcripts served as the template for amplifying TCR beta CDR3 regions. A first-round RT-PCR of the TCR CDR3 used the HTBI primer set. TCRdb passed the multiplex PCR reads through MiXCR, listing each CDR3 protein once. This table has roughly 350,000 distinct CDR3 sequences, around 14% appearing once. This entry comes from a study of T cells in Graves' hyperthyroidism and ophthalmopathy. Sequencing was performed on blood. The source of this sequence is a woman aged 30 to 39 with Graves' hyperthyroidism.

Here the CDR3 reads CASSDTQGQNNQPQHF. CDR3 bases: TGTGCCAGTAGCGACACCCAAGGACAGAACAATCAGCCCCAGCATTTT. The chain couples TRBV19 to TRBJ1-5, with D maybe TRBD1 (6 bases). The V end was cut by 6 bases, the J end by 3 bases, with 18 bases between. The CDR3 loop spans 16 amino acids. Looked up from germline, CDR1 is LNHDA and CDR2 is SQIVND (reference sequence).